This entry lists 14 T cell receptor beta chains sequenced from one sample in a study of human T cells and chemical hapten exposure. Sample time point: patch test 3, about 24 weeks after DPC sensitization. Sample treatment: therapeutic diphenylcyclopropenone sensitization with weekly scalp DPC. A single record per CDR3 protein comes from TCRdb applying MiXCR to the RACE reads. The table shows tens of thousands of distinct CDR3 sequences, with over 10% occurring only once. The material sequenced was whole blood, taken in connection with sensitization to the hapten diphenylcyclopropenone (DPC). All receptors derive from a man aged 25 to 45 with alopecia areata. Some clones in this sample may be carry-over from other donors' samples.

The rearrangement links TRBV9 to TRBJ2-1; weak D call: TRBD1 (5 bases). The V end was cut by 0 bases, the J end by 5 bases, with 9 bases between. Germline V gene lookup returns CDR1 SGDLS and CDR2 YYNGEE. The CDR3 has 14 amino acids. The CDR3 here is CASSVGLGDNEQFF. In nucleotides, the CDR3 is TGTGCCAGCAGCGTAGGATTAGGGGACAATGAGCAGTTCTTC.

This clonotype has only a few counts. This rearrangement joins TRBV7-9 to TRBJ1-6; no clear D gene. Trimming took 1 base from V and 14 from J, leaving 9 bases between them. Germline V gene data show CDR1 as SEHNR and CDR2 as FQNEAQ (reference sequence). The CDR3 totals 12 residues. CDR3 protein: CASSLEATALHF. CDR3 DNA: TGTGCCAGCAGCTTAGAGGCGACGGCCCTCCACTTT.

Only a few counts were recorded for this clonotype. One end of the junction varies from germline; a read error may be responsible. This chain joins TRBV7-9 and TRBJ2-7; D possibly matches TRBD1 or TRBD2 (5 bases each). CDR1 is SEHNR, CDR2 FQNEAQ, per germline (reference sequence). The CDR3 sequence is 10 residues long. CDR3 in amino acids: CASSWDGMHF. The CDR3 coding sequence is TGTGCCAGCAGCTGGGACGGCATGCACTTC.

This clonotype has more than one count but fewer than ten. The genes are TRBV12-3 or TRBV12-4 and TRBJ1-5; D call uncertain. Trimming pared 4 bases from V and 4 bases from J, leaving 11 bases between. CDR3 length: 14 residues. The DNA for the CDR3 is TGTGCCAGCAGTTCTGGAGGGTTGAATCAGCCCCAGCATTTT. Its translation: CASSSGGLNQPQHF.

This clonotype was found once. The chain recombines TRBV28 with TRBJ2-7; the match to TRBD1 covers 11 bases. Per the germline V gene, CDR1 is MDHEN and CDR2 is SYDVKM. J gave up 2 bases and V 2 bases, and 5 bases lay outside the gene matches. This CDR3 contains 16 residues. CDR3 in DNA: TGTGCCAGCAGTTTAGGTGGGGGACAGGGGGCCTACGAGCAGTACTTC. Encoded protein: CASSLGGGQGAYEQYF.

This clonotype came up many times. The V call is TRBV12-3 or TRBV12-4, the J call TRBJ2-5; TRBD1 agrees at 12 bases. This CDR3 region has 18 residues. Unmatched junction bases numbered 11, after V lost 4 bases and J lost 2 bases. The CDR3 nucleotides are TGTGCCAGCAGTTCACCGGGACAGGGGGCAGCTTGGCAAGAGACCCAGTACTTC. Its translation is CASSSPGQGAAWQETQYF.

This clonotype was detected ten times or more. V is TRBV30 and J is TRBJ2-1, with D possibly matching TRBD2 (6 bases). CDR1 and CDR2 (germline): GTSNPN, SVGIG (reference sequence). V lost 3 bases and J lost 9, with 12 bases in between. The CDR3 runs to 12 residues. The CDR3 DNA reads as TGTGCCTGGAGCTCACTTAGCGGTGAGCAGTTCTTC. Residues: CAWSSLSGEQFF.

In this sample, this clonotype turned up many times. The gene calls are TRBV28 and TRBJ1-5, with TRBD1 matching over 10 bases. This CDR3 is 18 amino acids long. CDR1 MDHEN and CDR2 SYDVKM come from the germline V gene. V dropped 6 bases and J dropped 2; count of bases not matched to a gene: 13. The CDR3 protein is CASRQTVTGTGGNQPQHF. CDR3 DNA sequence: TGTGCCAGCAGACAAACAGTGACCGGGACAGGGGGCAATCAGCCCCAGCATTTT.

This clonotype was seen repeatedly, ten times or more. The genes are TRBV14 and TRBJ2-7; no reliable D call. The CDR3 has 14 amino acids. Germline CDR1 reads SGHDN; CDR2 reads FVKESK. Between the trimmed V and J ends, which lost 1 base and 2 bases, there was a span of 9 bases. As DNA, the CDR3 is TGTGCCAGCAGCCAAGTCAGTTTAGCCTACGAGCAGTACTTC. It yields the protein CASSQVSLAYEQYF.

This clonotype was counted many times. V gene TRBV12-3 or TRBV12-4 combines with J gene TRBJ1-1; D ambiguous. The CDR3 consists of 13 residues. Trimming removed 3 bases from V and 6 bases from J, with 11 bases in between. CDR3 nucleotide sequence: TGTGCCAGCAGTTTTGGCTTGGTCGCTGAAGCTTTCTTT. This encodes CASSFGLVAEAFF.

The rearrangement joins TRBV12-3 or TRBV12-4 to TRBJ2-5, with 11 bases matching TRBD2. This CDR3 spans 14 amino acids. CDR3 DNA: TGTGCGACGACTAGCGGGGCGTACCAAGAGACCCAGTACTTC. It yields the protein CATTSGAYQETQYF.

Many counts were recorded for this clonotype. This chain uses TRBV19 with TRBJ2-5, with TRBD2 as a possible D gene (6 bases). This CDR3 has 13 residues. Trimming cost V 5 bases and J 5 bases, with 12 bases left between them. The germline gives CDR1 LNHDA, CDR2 SQIVND (reference sequence). In DNA, the CDR3 is TGTGCCAGTAGTGGTAGCCGGGGGGAGACCCAGTACTTC. It translates to CASSGSRGETQYF.

The gene calls are TRBV24-1 and TRBJ2-1; 8 bases fit TRBD1. This CDR3 region has 15 residues. Losses at the gene ends were 5 bases for V and 10 bases for J; bases not matched to a gene: 12. Germline assignment: CDR1 KGHDR and CDR2 SFDVKD. The CDR3 sequence: CATSGGGRGHREQFF. In DNA, the CDR3 is TGTGCCACCAGTGGGGGCGGCAGGGGGCACCGCGAGCAGTTCTTC.

The chain links TRBV9 to TRBJ1-2, with TRBD1 identical over 7 bases. CDR1 is SGDLS, CDR2 YYNGEE, per germline. V was pared by 4 bases and J by 5 bases, with 11 bases of the junction left unmatched. The CDR3 loop spans 15 amino acids. This chain's CDR3 is CASSMTGKGFYGYTF. CDR3 DNA sequence: TGTGCCAGCAGCATGACAGGGAAGGGGTTTTATGGCTACACCTTC.